This is a list of T cell receptor beta chains from one sample in a study of T cell repertoires in cytomegalovirus infection. TCRdb analysed the reads with MiXCR anew, one entry per CDR3 protein. The repertoire holds 900,000 to 950,000 distinct CDR3 sequences, with less than 35% as singletons. Their antigens remain unidentified. The material sequenced was cultured CD8+ T cells from PBMCs, taken from culture after CMV antigen stimulation. These receptors were collected from a human donor in good health (CMV status not recorded). Some clones in this sample may be carry-over from other donors' samples. Both conserved end residues are part of each CDR3. The D gene is left open where the match is weak. The size of a clone is reported for some rows only, either as once, few or many, or as a class for expanded clones.

TRBV19,few,TRBJ2-1,-,TGTGCCAGTAGTATGGGCTCAAGCTCCTACAATGAGCAGTTCTTC,CASSMGSSSYNEQFF
TRBV6-6,few,TRBJ1-5,-,TGTGCCAGCAGTTTAAAAGTTAGCAATCAGCCCCAGCATTTT,CASSLKVSNQPQHF
TRBV4-1,-,TRBJ1-1,TRBD1,TGCGCCAGCAGCCCGGGACAGGGGGCGGACACTGAAGCTTTCTTT,CASSPGQGADTEAFF
TRBV4-1,-,TRBJ2-2,TRBD2,TGCGCCAGCAGCCAAGGACTAGCCGGGGGGGCATCCACCGGGGAGCTGTTTTTT,CASSQGLAGGASTGELFF
TRBV6-1,few,TRBJ2-3,-,TGTGCCAGCAGTGAAGTGGCAGAGGAGGATACGCAGTATTTT,CASSEVAEEDTQYF
TRBV7-2,-,TRBJ1-2,-,TGTGCCAGCAGTGGGGTGGGGGGTCCCTATGGCTACACCTTC,CASSGVGGPYGYTF
TRBV12-5,few,TRBJ2-1,TRBD2,TGTGCTAGTGCTTTAGCGGGGGGATTATACAATGAGCAGTTCTTC,CASALAGGLYNEQFF
TRBV19,-,TRBJ2-1,TRBD2,TGTGCCAGTACCACTAGCGGGGCCTCCCTCAATGAGCAGTTCTTC,CASTTSGASLNEQFF
TRBV4-2,-,TRBJ2-1,-,TGTGCCAGCAGCCAAGAGAGGATACTCAATGAGCAGTTCTTC,CASSQERILNEQFF
TRBV27,few,TRBJ2-3,-,TGTGCCAGCAAGATGAGGGGGGGCACAGATACGCAGTATTTT,CASKMRGGTDTQYF
TRBV4-1,-,TRBJ2-7,TRBD2,TGCGCCAGCAGCTCCTTAGCGGGGGGCTCCTACGAGCAGTACTTC,CASSSLAGGSYEQYF
TRBV6-1,-,TRBJ2-7,-,TGTGCCAGCAGTGAAAGGGAGTTTGGATACGAGCAGTACTTC,CASSEREFGYEQYF
TRBV27,-,TRBJ2-3,-,TGTGCCAGCAGTTTATCTAGCTCAGATACGCAGTATTTT,CASSLSSSDTQYF
TRBV28,few,TRBJ2-1,TRBD2,TGTGCCAGCAGCCGACGTAGCGGGGGGGCCTATGAGCAGTTCTTC,CASSRRSGGAYEQFF
TRBV12-3/TRBV12-4,-,TRBJ2-2,-,TGTGCCAGCAGCTTCGACAGTATCACCGGGGAGCTGTTTTTT,CASSFDSITGELFF
TRBV27,many,TRBJ2-1,TRBD2,TGTGCCAGCAGCTGGGGGGGGGGACCCTCCTACAATGAGCAGTTCTTC,CASSWGGGPSYNEQFF
TRBV6-2/TRBV6-3,-,TRBJ1-6,-,TGTGCCAGCAGTTTCACGGAGAATTCACCCCTCCACTTT,CASSFTENSPLHF
TRBV6-6,-,TRBJ2-3,TRBD2,TGTGCCAGCAGTTACGTGACAGAAGGCTGGGGGGGGGATACGCAGTATTTT,CASSYVTEGWGGDTQYF
TRBV3-1,few,TRBJ2-2,TRBD1,TGTGCCAGCAGCTATAGAACCGGGACAGGGATCCGATACACCGGGGAGCTGTTTTTT,CASSYRTGTGIRYTGELFF
TRBV7-2,many,TRBJ1-2,-,TGTGCCGGAAACTATGGCTACACCTTC,CAGNYGYTF
TRBV7-9,few,TRBJ1-2,-,TGTGCCAGCAGCTTGGACATAGCTAACTATGGCTACACCTTC,CASSLDIANYGYTF
TRBV5-1,few,TRBJ1-1,-,TGCGCCAGCAGCATGGGTAGGGTACCGAACACTGAAGCTTTCTTT,CASSMGRVPNTEAFF
TRBV4-1,once,TRBJ1-6,-,TGCGCCAGCAGCCCGACCGGGGTGGACAGTTATAATTCACCCCTCCACTTT,CASSPTGVDSYNSPLHF
TRBV5-6,few,TRBJ2-3,-,TGTGCCAGCGCAGCCGACACAGATACGCAGTATTTT,CASAADTDTQYF
TRBV7-9,few,TRBJ1-1,-,TGTGCCAGCAGCTCCAGGGTCAGCCTCCCTGAAGCTTTCTTT,CASSSRVSLPEAFF
TRBV24-1,few,TRBJ1-2,TRBD1,TGTGCCACCAGTGACGGGACAGGGACCTATGGCTACACCTTC,CATSDGTGTYGYTF